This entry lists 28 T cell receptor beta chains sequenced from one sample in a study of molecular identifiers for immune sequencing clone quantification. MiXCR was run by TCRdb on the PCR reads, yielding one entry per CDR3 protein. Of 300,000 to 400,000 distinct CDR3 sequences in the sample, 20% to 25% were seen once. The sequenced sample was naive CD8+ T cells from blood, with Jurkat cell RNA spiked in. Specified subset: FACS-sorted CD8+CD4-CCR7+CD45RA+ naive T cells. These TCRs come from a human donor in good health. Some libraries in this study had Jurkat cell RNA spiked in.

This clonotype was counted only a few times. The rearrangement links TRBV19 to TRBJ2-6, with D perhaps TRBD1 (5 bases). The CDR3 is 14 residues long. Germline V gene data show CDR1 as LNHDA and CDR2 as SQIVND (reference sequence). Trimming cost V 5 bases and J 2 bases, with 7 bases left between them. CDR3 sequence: CASSWGAGANVLTF. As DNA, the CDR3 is TGTGCCAGTAGTTGGGGCGCTGGGGCCAACGTCCTGACTTTC.

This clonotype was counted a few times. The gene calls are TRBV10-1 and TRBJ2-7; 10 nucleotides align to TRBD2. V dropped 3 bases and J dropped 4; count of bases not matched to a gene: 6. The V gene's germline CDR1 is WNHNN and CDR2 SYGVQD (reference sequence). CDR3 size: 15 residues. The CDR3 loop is CASSEGTSALYEQYF. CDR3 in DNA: TGCGCCAGCAGTGAAGGGACTAGCGCGCTATACGAGCAGTACTTC.

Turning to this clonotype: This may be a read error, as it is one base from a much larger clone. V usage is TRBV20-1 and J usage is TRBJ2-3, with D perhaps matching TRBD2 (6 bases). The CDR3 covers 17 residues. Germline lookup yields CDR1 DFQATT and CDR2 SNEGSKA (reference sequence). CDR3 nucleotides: TGCGGTGCTAGAGTACATCTAGCGCTAGGGCGCACAGATACGCAGTATTTT. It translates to CGARVHLALGRTDTQYF.

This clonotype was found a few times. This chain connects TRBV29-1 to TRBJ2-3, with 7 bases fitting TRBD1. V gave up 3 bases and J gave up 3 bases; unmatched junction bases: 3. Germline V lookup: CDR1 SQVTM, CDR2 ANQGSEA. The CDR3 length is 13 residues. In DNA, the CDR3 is TGCAGCGTTGAGATACAGGGGACAGATACGCAGTATTTT. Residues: CSVEIQGTDTQYF.

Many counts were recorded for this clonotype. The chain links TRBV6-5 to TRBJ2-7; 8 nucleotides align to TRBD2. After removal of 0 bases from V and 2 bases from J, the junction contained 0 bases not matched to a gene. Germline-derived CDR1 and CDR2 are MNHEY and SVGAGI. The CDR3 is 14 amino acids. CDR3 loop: CASSYSGLAYEQYF. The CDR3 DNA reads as TGTGCCAGCAGTTACTCGGGACTAGCCTACGAGCAGTACTTC.

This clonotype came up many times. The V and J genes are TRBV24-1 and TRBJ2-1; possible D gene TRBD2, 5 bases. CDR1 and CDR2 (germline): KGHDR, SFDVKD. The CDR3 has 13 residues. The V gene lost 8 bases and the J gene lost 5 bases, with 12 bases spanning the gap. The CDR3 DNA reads TGTGCCACCACGGCGGGCGTCGACAATGAGCAGTTCTTC. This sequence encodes CATTAGVDNEQFF.

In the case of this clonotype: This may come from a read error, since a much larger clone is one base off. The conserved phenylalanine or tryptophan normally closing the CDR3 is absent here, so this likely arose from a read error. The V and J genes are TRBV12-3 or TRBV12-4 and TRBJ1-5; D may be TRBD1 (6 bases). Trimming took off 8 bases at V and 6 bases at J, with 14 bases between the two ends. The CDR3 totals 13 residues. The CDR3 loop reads CASGGGGSQPQHC. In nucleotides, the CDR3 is TGTGCCAGCGGAGGGGGGGGGAGTCAGCCCCAGCATTGT.

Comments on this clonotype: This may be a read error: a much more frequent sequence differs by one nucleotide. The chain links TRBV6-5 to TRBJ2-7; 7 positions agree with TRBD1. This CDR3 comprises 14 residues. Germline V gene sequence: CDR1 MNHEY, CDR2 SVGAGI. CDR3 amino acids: CASGYQTGAWEQYF. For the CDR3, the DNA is TGTGCCAGCGGTTACCAAACAGGGGCTTGGGAGCAGTACTTC.

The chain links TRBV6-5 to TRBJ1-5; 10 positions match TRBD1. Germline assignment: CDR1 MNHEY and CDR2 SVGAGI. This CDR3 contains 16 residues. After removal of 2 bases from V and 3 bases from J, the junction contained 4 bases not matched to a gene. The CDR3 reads CASSYLGTGVNQPQHF. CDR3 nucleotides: TGTGCCAGCAGTTACCTAGGGACAGGGGTCAATCAGCCCCAGCATTTT.

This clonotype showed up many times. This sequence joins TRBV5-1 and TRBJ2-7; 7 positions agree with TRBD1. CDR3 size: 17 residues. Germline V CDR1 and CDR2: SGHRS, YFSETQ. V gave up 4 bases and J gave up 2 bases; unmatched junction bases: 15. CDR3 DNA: TGCGCCAGCAGCCTGGGCGGGCTCCGGGACAGAGCCTACGAGCAGTACTTC. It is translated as CASSLGGLRDRAYEQYF.

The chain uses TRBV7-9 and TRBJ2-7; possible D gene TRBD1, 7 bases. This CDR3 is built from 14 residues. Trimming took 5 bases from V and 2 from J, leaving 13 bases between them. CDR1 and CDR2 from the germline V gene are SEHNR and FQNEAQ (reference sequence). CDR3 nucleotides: TGTGCCAGCAGCGGGGGGACAGCAACCTACGAGCAGTACTTC. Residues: CASSGGTATYEQYF. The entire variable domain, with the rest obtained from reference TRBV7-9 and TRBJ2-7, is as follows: DTGVSQNPRHKITKRGQNVTFRCDPISEHNRLYWYRQTLGQGPEFLTYFQNEAQLEKSRLLSDRFSAERPKGSFSTLEIQRTEQGDSAMYLCASSGGTATYEQYFGPGTRLTVT.

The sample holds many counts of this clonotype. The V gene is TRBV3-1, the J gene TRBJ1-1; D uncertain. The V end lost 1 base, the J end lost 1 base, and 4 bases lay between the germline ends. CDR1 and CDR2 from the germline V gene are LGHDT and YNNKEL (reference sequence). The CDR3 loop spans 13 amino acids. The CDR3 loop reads CASSQGGNTEAFF. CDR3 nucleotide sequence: TGTGCCAGCAGCCAAGGGGGGAACACTGAAGCTTTCTTT.

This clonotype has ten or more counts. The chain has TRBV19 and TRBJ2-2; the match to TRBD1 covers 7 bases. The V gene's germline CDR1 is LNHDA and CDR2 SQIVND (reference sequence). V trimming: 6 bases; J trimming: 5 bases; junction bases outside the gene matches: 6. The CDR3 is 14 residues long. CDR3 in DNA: TGTGCCAGTAGAGGGCAGGGGGTGACCGGGGAGCTGTTTTTT. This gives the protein CASRGQGVTGELFF.

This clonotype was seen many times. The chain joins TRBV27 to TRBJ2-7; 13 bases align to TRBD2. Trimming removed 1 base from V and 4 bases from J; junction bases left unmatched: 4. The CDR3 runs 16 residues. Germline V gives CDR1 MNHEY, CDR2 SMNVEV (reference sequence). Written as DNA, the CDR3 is TGTGCCAGCAGTTTATTAGGGACTAGCGGGATGTACGAGCAGTACTTC. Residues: CASSLLGTSGMYEQYF.

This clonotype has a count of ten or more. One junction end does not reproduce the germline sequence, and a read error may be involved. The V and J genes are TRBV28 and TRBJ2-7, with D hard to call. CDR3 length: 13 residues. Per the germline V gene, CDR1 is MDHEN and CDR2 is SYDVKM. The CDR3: CASSPRIDGGKNF. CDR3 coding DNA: TGTGCCAGCAGTCCACGTATAGACGGTGGGAAGAACTTC.

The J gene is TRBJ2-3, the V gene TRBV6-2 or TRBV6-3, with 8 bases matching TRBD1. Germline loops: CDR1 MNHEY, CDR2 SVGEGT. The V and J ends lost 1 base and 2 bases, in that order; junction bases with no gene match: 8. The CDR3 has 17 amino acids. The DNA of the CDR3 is TGTGCCAGCAGTTACTGGACAGGGTTTGGGCCCACAGATACGCAGTATTTT. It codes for CASSYWTGFGPTDTQYF.

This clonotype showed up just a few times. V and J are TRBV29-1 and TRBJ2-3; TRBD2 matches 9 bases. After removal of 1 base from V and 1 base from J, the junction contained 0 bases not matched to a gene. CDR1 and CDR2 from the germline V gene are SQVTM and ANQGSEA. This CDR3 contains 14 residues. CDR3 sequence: CSVEGTSGTDTQYF. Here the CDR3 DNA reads TGCAGCGTTGAAGGGACTAGCGGCACAGATACGCAGTATTTT.

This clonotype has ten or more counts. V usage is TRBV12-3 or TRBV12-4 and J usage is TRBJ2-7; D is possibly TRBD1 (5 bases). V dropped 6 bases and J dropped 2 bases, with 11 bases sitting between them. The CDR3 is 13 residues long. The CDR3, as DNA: TGTGCCAGCAGCCGAGACAGCCCCTACGAGCAGTACTTC. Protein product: CASSRDSPYEQYF.

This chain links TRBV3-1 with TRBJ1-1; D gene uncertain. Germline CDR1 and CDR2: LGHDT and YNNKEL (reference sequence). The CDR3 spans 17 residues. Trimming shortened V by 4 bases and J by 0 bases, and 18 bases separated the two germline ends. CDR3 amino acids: CASSPPLLGPMNTEAFF. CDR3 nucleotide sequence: TGTGCCAGCAGCCCGCCCCTGCTCGGCCCCATGAACACTGAAGCTTTCTTT. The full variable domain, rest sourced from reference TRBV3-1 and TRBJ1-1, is DTAVSQTPKYLVTQMGNDKSIKCEQNLGHDTMYWYKQDSKKFLKIMFSYNNKELIINETVPNRFSPKSPDKAHLNLHINSLELGDSAVYFCASSPPLLGPMNTEAFFGQGTRLTVV.

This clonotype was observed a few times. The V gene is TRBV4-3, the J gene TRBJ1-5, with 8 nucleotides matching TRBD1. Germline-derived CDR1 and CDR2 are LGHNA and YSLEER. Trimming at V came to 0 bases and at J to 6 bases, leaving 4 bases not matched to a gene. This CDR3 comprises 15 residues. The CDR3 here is CASSQDRTGSQPQHF. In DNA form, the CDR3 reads TGCGCCAGCAGCCAAGATAGGACAGGGAGTCAGCCCCAGCATTTT.

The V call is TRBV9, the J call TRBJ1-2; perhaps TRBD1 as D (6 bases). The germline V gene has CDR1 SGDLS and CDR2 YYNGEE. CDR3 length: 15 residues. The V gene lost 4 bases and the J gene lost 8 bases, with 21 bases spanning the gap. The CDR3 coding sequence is TGTGCCAGCAGCTTCGCGGACAGTCTCTTTGAGGGCTACACCTTC. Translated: CASSFADSLFEGYTF.

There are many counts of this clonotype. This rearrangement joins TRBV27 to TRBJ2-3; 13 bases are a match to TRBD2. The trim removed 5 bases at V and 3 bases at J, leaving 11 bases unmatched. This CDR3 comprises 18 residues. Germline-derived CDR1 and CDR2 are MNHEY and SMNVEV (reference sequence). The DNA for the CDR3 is TGTGCCAGCAGTCCGCGGGGACTAGCGGGGACAATAACAGATACGCAGTATTTT. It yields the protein CASSPRGLAGTITDTQYF.

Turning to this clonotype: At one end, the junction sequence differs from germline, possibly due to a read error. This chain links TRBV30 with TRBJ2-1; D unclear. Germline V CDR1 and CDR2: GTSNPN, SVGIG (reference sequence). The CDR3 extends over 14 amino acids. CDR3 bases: TGTGCCTGGAGCCCGGGCTCTCAGGCCAATGAGCTGTTCTTC. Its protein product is CAWSPGSQANELFF.

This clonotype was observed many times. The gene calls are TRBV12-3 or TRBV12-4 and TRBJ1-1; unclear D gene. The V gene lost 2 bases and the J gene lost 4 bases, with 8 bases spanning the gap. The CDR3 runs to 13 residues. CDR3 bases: TGTGCCAGCAGTTTACCGGGTACCACTGAAGCTTTCTTT. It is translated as CASSLPGTTEAFF.

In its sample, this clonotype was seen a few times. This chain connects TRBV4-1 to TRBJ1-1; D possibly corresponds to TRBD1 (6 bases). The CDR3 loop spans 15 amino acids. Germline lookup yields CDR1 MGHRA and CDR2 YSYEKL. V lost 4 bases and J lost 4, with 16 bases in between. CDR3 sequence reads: CASSPTSEGVTEAFF. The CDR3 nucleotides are TGCGCCAGCAGCCCAACGTCTGAGGGGGTCACTGAAGCTTTCTTT.

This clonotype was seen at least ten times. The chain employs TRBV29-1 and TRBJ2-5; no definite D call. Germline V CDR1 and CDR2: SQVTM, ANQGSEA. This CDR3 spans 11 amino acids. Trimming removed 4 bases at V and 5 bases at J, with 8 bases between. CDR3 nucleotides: TGCAGCGTTGGGGTCGGGGAGACCCAGTACTTC. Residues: CSVGVGETQYF.

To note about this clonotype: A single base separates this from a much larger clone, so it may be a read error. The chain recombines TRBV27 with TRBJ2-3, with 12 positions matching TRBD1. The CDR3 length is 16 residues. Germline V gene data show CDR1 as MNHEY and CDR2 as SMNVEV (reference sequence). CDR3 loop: CASSFLGTGGTDMQYF. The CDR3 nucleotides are TGTGCCAGCAGTTTTCTGGGGACAGGGGGCACAGATATGCAGTATTTT.

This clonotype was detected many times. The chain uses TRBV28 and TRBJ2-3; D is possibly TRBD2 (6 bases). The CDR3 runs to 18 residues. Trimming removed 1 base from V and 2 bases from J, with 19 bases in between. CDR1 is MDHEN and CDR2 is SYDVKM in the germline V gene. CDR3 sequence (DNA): TGTGCCAGCAGTTTATCGCGGGATCGGCTGGATGACACAGATACGCAGTATTTT. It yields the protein CASSLSRDRLDDTDTQYF.